What follows describes a single T cell receptor (beta chain). This CDR3 is also generated by other DNA sequences in the sample. Per the study methods: Amplified reference gene primers provided the basis for estimating nucleated cell counts. The method was immunoSEQ multiplex PCR; TCRdb's version includes in-frame clones alone and lacks a portion of them. That table furnishes V, J and clone size, whereas the DNA furnished D and trimming. This sample has about 300,000 clones, with approximately 83% found just once. This specimen belongs to a study of blood T cell repertoires in COVID-19. The wider study: Italy, Spain and the United States were the sources of the convalescent and acute COVID-19 samples. In each case, the material was cDNA or gDNA derived from T cells, B-cell-depleted T cells, or PBMCs.

This clonotype was obtained from a human donor in a cohort sampled during active COVID-19. Source material: peripheral blood.

In nucleotides, the CDR3 is TGTGCCAGTAGTATAGGTGGAGGGAGCAATCAGCCCCAGCATTTT. Its protein is CASSIGGGSNQPQHF. The chain couples TRBV19 to TRBJ1-5; D is ambiguous. The V end lost 1 base, the J end lost 1 base, and 8 bases lay between the germline ends. The CDR3 sequence is 15 residues long. Per the germline V gene, CDR1 is LNHDA and CDR2 is SQIVND (reference sequence).